Detailed here is one T cell receptor (beta chain). Its cognate antigen is unknown. CDR3 and TCR beta VDJ profiling relied on genomic DNA as the template. TCRdb passed the reads through MiXCR, listing each CDR3 protein once. In the table there are about 160,000 distinct CDR3 sequences, roughly 50% of which are singletons. This specimen comes from a study of CD8+CD57+ T cells in acquired aplastic anemia. Study overall: Sorted CD4+ and CD8+ cells gave a mean 3.2 ug DNA, range roughly 0.18 to 30 ug.

Study results and limitations: Patients and controls had in common approximately 29 CD8+ CDR3 sequences.

The patients chosen for sequencing had shown expansion of CD8+CD57+ cells (detected by flow cytometry). The CDR3 has 14 amino acids. From germline, CDR1 is SGHTA and CDR2 FQGTGA. V gave up 4 bases and J gave up 7 bases, with 16 bases separating them. This sequence joins TRBV7-3 and TRBJ1-2; TRBD1 is a possible D gene (6 bases). The sequence was obtained from a human donor with aplastic anemia. The sequencing input was sorted CD4+, CD8+, or CD8+CD57+ T cells (not recorded which) from PBMCs. In nucleotides, the CDR3 is TGTGCCAGCAGCTCAGGGGTTCAATTCAGTGGCTACACCTTC. Translating it yields CASSSGVQFSGYTF.